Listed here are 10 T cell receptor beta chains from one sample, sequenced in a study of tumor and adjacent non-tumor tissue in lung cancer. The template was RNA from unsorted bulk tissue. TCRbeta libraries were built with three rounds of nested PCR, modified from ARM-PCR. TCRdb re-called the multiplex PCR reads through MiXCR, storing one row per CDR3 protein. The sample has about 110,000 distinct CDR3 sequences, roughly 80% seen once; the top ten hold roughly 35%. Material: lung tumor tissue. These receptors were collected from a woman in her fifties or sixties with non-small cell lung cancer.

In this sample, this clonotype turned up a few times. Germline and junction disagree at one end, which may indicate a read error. The CDR3 sequence is CANSPWGGGYTF. For the CDR3, the DNA is TGTGCCAACAGCCCTTGGGGAGGGGGTTACACCTTC. The gene calls are TRBV11-2 and TRBJ1-2; D perhaps matches TRBD1 (6 bases). The CDR3 sequence is 12 residues long. Per germline, CDR1 SGHAT and CDR2 FQNNGV.

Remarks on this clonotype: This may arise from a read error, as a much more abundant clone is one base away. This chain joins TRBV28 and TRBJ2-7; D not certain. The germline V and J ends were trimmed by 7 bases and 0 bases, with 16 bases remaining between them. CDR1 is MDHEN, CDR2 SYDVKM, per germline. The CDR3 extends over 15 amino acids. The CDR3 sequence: CASISDGASSYEQYF. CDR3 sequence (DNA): TGTGCCAGCATATCCGACGGCGCGAGCTCCTACGAGCAGTACTTC.

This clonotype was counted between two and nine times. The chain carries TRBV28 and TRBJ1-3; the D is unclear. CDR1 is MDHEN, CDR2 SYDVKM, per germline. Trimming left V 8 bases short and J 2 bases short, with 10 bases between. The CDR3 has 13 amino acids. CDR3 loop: CASFPATGNTIYF. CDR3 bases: TGTGCCAGCTTTCCCGCGACTGGAAACACCATATATTTT.

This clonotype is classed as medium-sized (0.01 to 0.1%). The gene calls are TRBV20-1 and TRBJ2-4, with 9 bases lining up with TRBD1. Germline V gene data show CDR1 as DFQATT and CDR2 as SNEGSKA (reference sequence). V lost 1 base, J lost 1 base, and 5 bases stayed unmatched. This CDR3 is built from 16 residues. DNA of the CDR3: TGCAGTGCTAGAGGACAGGGGGAGGGGGCCAAAAACATTCAGTACTTC. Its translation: CSARGQGEGAKNIQYF.

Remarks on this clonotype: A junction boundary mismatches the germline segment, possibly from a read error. CDR3: CVSSLWPEQYF. The CDR3 nucleotides read TGTGTCAGCAGTTTATGGCCCGAGCAATATTTC. V gene TRBV28 combines with J gene TRBJ2-7; unclear D gene. CDR1 is MDHEN, CDR2 SYDVKM, per germline. The CDR3 runs 11 residues.

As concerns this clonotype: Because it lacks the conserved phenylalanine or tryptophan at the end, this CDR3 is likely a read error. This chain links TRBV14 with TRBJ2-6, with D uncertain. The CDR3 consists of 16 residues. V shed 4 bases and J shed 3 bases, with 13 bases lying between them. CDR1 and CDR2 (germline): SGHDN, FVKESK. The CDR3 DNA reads TGTGCCAGCAGCCCTCTGACGACCCTTGGGGCCAACGTCCTGACTCTC. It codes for CASSPLTTLGANVLTL.

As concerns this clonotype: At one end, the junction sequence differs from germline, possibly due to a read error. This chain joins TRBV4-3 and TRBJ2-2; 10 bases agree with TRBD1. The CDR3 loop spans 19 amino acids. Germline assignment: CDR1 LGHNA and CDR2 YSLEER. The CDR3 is CASSQDRQGAWTRAGGLFF. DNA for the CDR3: TGTGCCAGCAGCCAAGACCGACAGGGGGCCTGGACTAGGGCGGGGGGGCTGTTTTTT.

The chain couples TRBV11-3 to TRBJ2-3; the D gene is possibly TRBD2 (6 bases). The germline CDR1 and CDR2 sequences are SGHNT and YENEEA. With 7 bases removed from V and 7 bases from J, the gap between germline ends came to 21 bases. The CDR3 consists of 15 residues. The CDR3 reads CASNPTGQGGHTQYF. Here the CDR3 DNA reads TGTGCCAGCAACCCAACCGGGCAGGGAGGTCATACGCAGTATTTT.

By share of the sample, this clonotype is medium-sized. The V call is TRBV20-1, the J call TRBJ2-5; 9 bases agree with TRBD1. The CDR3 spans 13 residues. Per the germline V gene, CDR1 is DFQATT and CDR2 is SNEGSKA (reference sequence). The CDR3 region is CTLTQGAVETQYF. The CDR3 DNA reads TGCACCCTCACACAGGGGGCGGTGGAGACCCAGTACTTC.

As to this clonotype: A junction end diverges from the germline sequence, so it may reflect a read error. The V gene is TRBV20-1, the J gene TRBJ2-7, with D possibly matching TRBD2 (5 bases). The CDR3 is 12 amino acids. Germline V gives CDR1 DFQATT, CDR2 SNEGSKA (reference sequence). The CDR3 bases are TGCAGTGCCGAGGGTGCGTCCTCTGGGCAGTTTTTC. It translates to CSAEGASSGQFF.